A single TCR beta chain is shown here with its context. Which antigen it targets is not known. Base qualities are not recorded, but no much larger clone differs from it by a single base. This sample is part of a study of T cell responses to AZD1222 COVID-19 vaccine (dated by TCRdb to the early 2020s). Turning to the overall study: AZD1222 recipients with second doses at about 4 weeks or about 12 weeks were pooled, because spike-specific TCR depth and breadth did not differ between schedules. Trial participants were enrolled into age subgroups of 18-55, 56-69 and 70-plus years, which contained around 150, 29 and 61 TCR-sequenced participants, respectively. TCR sequencing covered 230 or so trial participants: some 210 given two doses of AZD1222 and around 26 given two doses of MenACWY control vaccine.

Ends trimmed: V by 6 bases, J by 2 bases; bases unmatched to a gene: 4. Spanning cysteine to phenylalanine, the CDR3 consists of 14 amino acids. Of the read, only the CDR3 DNA is kept; its 42 bases are in frame from base 1. In the germline V gene, CDR1 corresponds to SGHTA and CDR2 to FQGTGA. Points the paper makes about the study in general: Conclusions about previously exposed vaccinees are limited because only a handful of AZD1222 recipients were SARS-CoV-2 seropositive at baseline. Because no samples from the day 14 peak response were available, repertoires could be characterized only after the peak T cell response. Epitopes outside the regions mutated in the B.1.351 and B.1.1.7 variants were reportedly recognized by nearly half of the unique spike-specific TCRs. Participants were mostly white British and included more females than males, and it was suggested by the authors that clonal diversity may have been underestimated. Spike-specific TCR breadth and depth rose significantly after two AZD1222 doses compared with day 0 and with MenACWY recipients. CD4 TCRs associated with the vaccine covered the entire spike protein, and the dominant responses were in regions 160-218 and 743-854. The 56-69-year group was small, and its depth increase did not reach significance, likely because of low power.

The CDR3 regions of human TCRbeta chains were analyzed by immunosequencing. In the paper's pipeline: Repertoire TCRs were checked for matches against a reference library of SARS-CoV-2-specific TCRs that had been generated using the MIRA antigen-specificity platform. Breadth was defined as the fraction of unique TCRs that were SARS-CoV-2-associated. Depth was defined as the fraction of total T cells that were SARS-CoV-2-associated. Each spike-specific TCR was assigned to its reactive spike region and to a CD4 or CD8 class using the MIRA data. Log10-transformed breadth and depth values were compared by one-way ANOVA with Sidak's multiple comparisons tests. The table was pulled from immuneACCESS by TCRdb, which kept in-frame rearrangements only. Such tables lose some clones; where checked, under half of the loss comes from unresolved V genes, and the rest has no known cause. The V and J calls and the clone size are those of that table, but D and trimming were determined from the DNA. The sample records roughly 150,000 clones, about nine tenths of which are singletons. The top ten clonotypes cover around 5.5% of the sample.

What the time point label conveys for this sample: baseline before first vaccination. The vaccinee samples were drawn from two UK trials, COV001 and COV002, one of which was a single-blind randomized controlled phase 2/3 trial testing AZD1222 (ChAdOx1 nCoV-19) in healthy adults. For TCRbeta chain sequencing, PBMC samples were collected from trial participants at day 0 and at day 28 after the second dose. The source material was peripheral blood, sampled on day 0 of AZD1222 vaccination. This sequence originates from an adult in good health. The chain couples TRBV7-3 to TRBJ2-7; 10 of the junction bases match TRBD1. The CDR3 sequence is CASSLGQGAYEQYF. The DNA reads as follows: TGTGCCAGCAGTCTCGGACAGGGGGCCTACGAGCAGTACTTC.